The 17 T cell receptor beta chains below come from one sample, sequenced in a study of blood T cell repertoires in COVID-19. This table comes from immunoSEQ multiplex PCR, and its TCRdb copy is limited to in-frame clones, with some not included. The repertoire holds 100,000 to 150,000 clones, with 90% as singletons. The sequenced sample consisted of peripheral blood. All receptors come from a man aged 50 to 59 with active COVID-19.

CDR3 coding DNA: TGTGCCAGCAGCCAAGGAACTAGCGGGCATTCGGGCAATGAGCAGTTCTTC. Its translation: CASSQGTSGHSGNEQFF. The rearrangement joins TRBV3-1 (or the pseudogene TRBV3-2) to TRBJ2-1; 9 bases fit TRBD2. Germline loops: CDR1 LGHDT, CDR2 YNNKEL (reference sequence). Losses at the gene ends were 1 base for V and 6 bases for J; bases not matched to a gene: 10. This CDR3 contains 17 residues.

CDR3 amino acids: CASTGTGITGELFF. CDR3 bases: TGTGCCAGCACCGGGACAGGGATCACCGGGGAGCTGTTTTTT. V and J are TRBV2 and TRBJ2-2, with 9 bases identical to TRBD1. CDR1 is SNHLY and CDR2 is FYNNEI in the germline V gene. Trimming removed 7 bases from V and 4 bases from J; junction bases left unmatched: 4. This CDR3 has 14 residues.

The chain couples TRBV7-8 to TRBJ2-7, with TRBD2 matching over 14 bases. This CDR3 has 14 residues. Germline-derived CDR1 and CDR2 are SGHVS and FQNEAQ. CDR3 nucleotides: TGTGCCAGCAGCTTCGGGAAACTGGGACTAGCGGGAGACGTC. Residues: CASSFGKLGLAGDV.

The chain has TRBV10-1 and TRBJ1-1, with no clear D. Per germline, CDR1 WNHNN and CDR2 SYGVQD (reference sequence). This CDR3 spans 12 amino acids. The V end was cut by 10 bases, the J end by 0 bases, with 9 bases between. Written as DNA, the CDR3 is TGCGCCATGCACACAGTGAACACTGAAGCTTTCTTT. It codes for CAMHTVNTEAFF.

This clone showed up just once. The chain recombines TRBV5-6 with TRBJ2-7, with 9 bases that match TRBD2. V was clipped by 3 bases and J by 3 bases; unmatched bases: 7. Germline CDR1 is SGHDT and CDR2 is YYEEEE. The CDR3 has 15 residues. This chain's CDR3 is CASSSGTSRIYEQYV. For the CDR3, the DNA is TGTGCCAGCAGCTCTGGGACTAGCAGGATCTACGAGCAGTACGTC.

The J gene is TRBJ2-5, the V gene TRBV5-1; 8 bases agree with TRBD1. The CDR3 runs to 14 residues. Unmatched junction bases numbered 9, after V lost 6 bases and J lost 5 bases. The V gene's germline CDR1 is SGHRS and CDR2 YFSETQ. The CDR3 protein is CASKNQGARETQYF. The CDR3 nucleotides are TGCGCCAGCAAAAACCAGGGGGCGCGGGAGACCCAGTACTTC.

V usage is TRBV28 and J usage is TRBJ1-1, with D tentatively TRBD1 (6 bases). V lost 8 bases to trimming and J lost 6 bases, with 16 bases between them. The CDR3 sequence is 13 residues long. Germline V lookup: CDR1 MDHEN, CDR2 SYDVKM. The CDR3 DNA reads TGTGCCAGCCACTCAGGGGTAAGGGCTGAAGCTTTCTTT. This translates into CASHSGVRAEAFF.

The rearrangement uses TRBV28 and TRBJ1-5; a weak D match, TRBD1 (5 bases). V was shortened by 3 bases and J by 9 bases, with 12 bases between the two germline ends. The CDR3 loop spans 13 amino acids. The V gene's germline CDR1 is MDHEN and CDR2 SYDVKM. The CDR3 spells CASSLAGPSPQHF. DNA for the CDR3: TGTGCCAGCAGTTTGGCAGGGCCCTCGCCCCAGCATTTT.

The chain recombines TRBV19 with TRBJ2-7; TRBD1 might be the D (6 bases). With 7 bases removed from V and 4 bases from J, the gap between germline ends came to 23 bases. There are 16 residues in the CDR3. Germline V gene data show CDR1 as LNHDA and CDR2 as SQIVND (reference sequence). The CDR3 reads CASMGLQGGSGYEQYF. CDR3 DNA: TGTGCCAGTATGGGTTTACAGGGCGGGTCAGGGTACGAGCAGTACTTC. Full variable domain (outside the CDR3, taken from reference TRBV19 and TRBJ2-7): DGGITQSPKYLFRKEGQNVTLSCEQNLNHDAMYWYRQDPGQGLRLIYYSQIVNDFQKGDIAEGYSVSREKKESFPLTVTSAQKNPTAFYLCASMGLQGGSGYEQYFGPGTRLTVT.

The chain combines TRBV3-1 (or the pseudogene TRBV3-2) with TRBJ2-3; D is unclear. CDR3 size: 17 residues. Trimming shortened V by 4 bases and J by 0 bases, and 17 bases separated the two germline ends. In germline, CDR1 is LGHDT, CDR2 YNNKEL (reference sequence). CDR3 sequence (DNA): TGTGCCAGCAGCCTGGCCAATGTTATTCCTAGCACAGATACGCAGTATTTT. It is translated as CASSLANVIPSTDTQYF.

The V call is TRBV2, the J call TRBJ2-5; TRBD1 is a possible D gene (5 bases). The V end lost 3 bases, the J end lost 5 bases, and 10 bases lay between the germline ends. The CDR3 sequence is 13 residues long. Germline loops: CDR1 SNHLY, CDR2 FYNNEI. For the CDR3, the DNA is TGTGCCAGCAGTGATCTGGCAGGGGAGACCCAGTACTTC. It codes for CASSDLAGETQYF.

The chain recombines TRBV5-1 with TRBJ2-7, with a tentative D call TRBD2 (6 bases). The V gene lost 5 bases and the J gene lost 3 bases, with 12 bases spanning the gap. Germline V lookup: CDR1 SGHRS, CDR2 YFSETQ. The CDR3 consists of 13 residues. DNA of the CDR3: TGCGCCAGCAGGGCGGGGAACAACTACGAGCAGTACTTC. This encodes CASRAGNNYEQYF.

The CDR3, as DNA: TGTGCCTGGAGGGGACTAGTTAGCCCCGGGGAGCTGTTTTTT. It encodes CAWRGLVSPGELFF. J is TRBJ2-2 and V is TRBV30; 8 bases line up with TRBD2. This CDR3 has 14 residues. Germline CDR1 is GTSNPN and CDR2 is SVGIG (reference sequence). After removal of 3 bases from V and 6 bases from J, the junction contained 6 bases not matched to a gene.

This clone was found once. The V and J genes are TRBV29-1 and TRBJ2-3; TRBD1 matches at 7 bases. The junction had 12 bases not matched to a gene; V was cut back by 7 bases and J by 8 bases. The CDR3 covers 13 residues. Looked up from germline, CDR1 is SQVTM and CDR2 is ANQGSEA. The CDR3 spells CSGGTATPATQYF. The DNA for the CDR3 is TGCAGCGGAGGGACAGCGACTCCCGCTACGCAGTATTTT.

This rearrangement joins TRBV3-1 (or the pseudogene TRBV3-2) to TRBJ2-7; 7 bases are shared with TRBD1. The germline V gene has CDR1 LGHDT and CDR2 YNNKEL (reference sequence). This CDR3 is built from 14 residues. Trimming at V came to 1 base and at J to 3 bases, leaving 3 bases not matched to a gene. The CDR3 DNA reads TGTGCCAGCAGCCAAGTGGACAGGAGCTACGAGCAGTACTTC. Amino acid sequence: CASSQVDRSYEQYF.

CDR3 protein: CASSISRLASYNEQFF. The CDR3 DNA follows: TGTGCCAGCAGCATCTCTCGACTAGCCTCCTACAATGAGCAGTTCTTC. This sequence joins TRBV11-3 and TRBJ2-1, with TRBD2 identical over 7 bases. V lost 5 bases, J lost 0 bases, and 7 bases stayed unmatched. CDR1 and CDR2 from the germline V gene are SGHNT and YENEEA. The CDR3 has 16 residues.

This clone was detected a few times. The V and J genes are TRBV5-4 and TRBJ1-1; the D gene is possibly TRBD1 (5 bases). Germline-derived CDR1 and CDR2 are SGHNT and YYREEE (reference sequence). V was trimmed by 5 bases and J by 0 bases, leaving 8 bases between them. CDR3 length: 13 amino acids. CDR3 sequence (DNA): TGTGCCAGCAGAGGGGCCGTGAACACTGAAGCTTTCTTT. Amino acids: CASRGAVNTEAFF.